The text below deals with one TCR beta chain. Antigen specificity is unknown. This entry is derived from a study of vaccination and CD4 T cells after COVID-19. At the level of the study: Participants got two doses of BNT162b2 or mRNA-1273 vaccine.

Looked up from germline, CDR1 is SNHLY and CDR2 is FYNNEI. The V segment lost 6 bases and the J segment 4 bases; nucleotides outside the gene matches: 7. The CDR3 loop spans 14 amino acids. Study results and limitations: Convalescent patients gained a median approximately 88% of their reactive clones only post-vaccination. SARS-CoV-2-reactive clonotype medians increased from around 20 to 38, not significantly. The authors identified 304 of 307 vaccine-specific clones in convalescent patients as spike mono-reactive.

The treatment denotes: roughly 10-day PBMC culture with coronavirus spike peptide pools or control peptides (ViraFEST assay). It was before the COVID-19 pandemic (2011-2018) that the unexposed donor's CD4+ T cells were collected. At the Johns Hopkins FTIC core, DNA taken from cultured CD4+ T cells was sequenced by way of the Oncomine TCR Beta short-read assay. TCRdb processed the PCR reads anew with MiXCR; each CDR3 protein has one entry. The profile shows 7,000 or so distinct CDR3 sequences, around 41% of them singletons. The V call is TRBV2, the J call TRBJ1-2; TRBD1 aligns across 8 bases. The sequence derives from a human donor in good health. Sequencing was performed on CD4+ T cells from blood, cultured in vitro. The CDR3 protein is CASRGTDRVYGYTF. The CDR3 nucleotides read TGTGCCAGCAGGGGAACGGACAGGGTCTATGGCTACACCTTC.